This T cell receptor (beta chain) was found in a study of radiation and T cells in renal cell carcinoma. Study-wide context: Nephrectomy followed 15 Gy stereotactic body radiation by 4 weeks.

Regarding the study as a whole: Pretreatment tumor biopsies were lacking, so baseline clonotypes are unknown.

The time point was: blood 2 weeks post-SBRT. Treatment of the sample: 15 Gy SBRT to primary tumor, nephrectomy 4 weeks later. Clones were sequenced by immunoSEQ multiplex PCR, and TCRdb holds only the in-frame ones, with some missing. The table has 120,000 or so clones, around 89% seen once. V lost 5 bases and J lost 5; bases outside the gene matches: 5. Germline V lookup: CDR1 MDHEN, CDR2 SYDVKM. This CDR3 contains 14 residues. A word on this clone: Its target is not known.

The source is a woman aged 70-85 years with renal cell carcinoma. The specimen was blood, collected from a patient whose treatment included radiotherapy and nephrectomy. The V call is TRBV28, the J call TRBJ2-5; 10 nucleotides line up with TRBD1. The CDR3 here is CASSGTGVRETQYF. DNA for the CDR3: TGTGCCAGCAGTGGGACAGGGGTACGGGAGACCCAGTACTTC.